Listed here are 6 T cell receptor beta chains from one sample, sequenced in a study of blood T cell repertoires in COVID-19 (dated by TCRdb to the early 2020s). The method was the immunoSEQ multiplex PCR assay. TCRdb provides this immuneACCESS table in a form limited to in-frame rearrangements. Some clones are lacking; in checked studies, under half of them reflect an unresolved V gene, and why the rest are absent is not known. In this sample the table shows about 380,000 clones, less than 90% of which occur a single time. Roughly 3% of the sample is in the top ten clones. Sequenced material: PBMCs or T cells enriched from blood (not recorded which). These TCRs come from a woman in her twenties or thirties who had recovered from COVID-19.

This rearrangement joins TRBV5-1 to TRBJ2-7; TRBD1 matches 7 bases. Looked up from germline, CDR1 is SGHRS and CDR2 is YFSETQ. The trim removed 4 bases at V and 0 bases at J, leaving 4 bases unmatched. This CDR3 spans 14 amino acids. The CDR3 nucleotides are TGCGCCAGCAGCCAGGACAGGCCCTCCTACGAGCAGTACTTC. Amino acid sequence: CASSQDRPSYEQYF.

V is TRBV19 and J is TRBJ1-3, with 8 positions matching TRBD1. The CDR3 length is 18 residues. CDR1 is LNHDA, CDR2 SQIVND, per germline (reference sequence). With 9 bases clipped from V and 4 bases from J, the junction kept 20 bases outside the gene matches. CDR3 in amino acids: CASRDRGRGNEGGNTIYF. For the CDR3, the DNA is TGTGCCAGCCGTGACAGGGGCAGGGGGAACGAGGGAGGAAACACCATATATTTT.

The chain uses TRBV11-2 and TRBJ2-1, with D unclear. The germline V and J ends were trimmed by 5 bases and 2 bases, with 13 bases remaining between them. Germline V gives CDR1 SGHAT, CDR2 FQNNGV. This CDR3 spans 15 amino acids. Here the CDR3 reads CASSTVIGPYNEQFF. CDR3 DNA sequence: TGTGCCAGCAGCACAGTCATTGGGCCCTACAATGAGCAGTTCTTC. The full variable domain, completed using reference TRBV11-2 and TRBJ2-1, is EAGVAQSPRYKIIEKRQSVAFWCNPISGHATLYWYQQILGQGPKLLIQFQNNGVVDDSQLPKDRFSAERLKGVDSTLKIQPAKLEDSAVYLCASSTVIGPYNEQFFGPGTRLTVL.

This chain connects TRBV2 to TRBJ1-6, with 8 bases identical to TRBD1. J gave up 10 bases and V 4 bases, and 3 bases lay outside the gene matches. The CDR3 covers 13 residues. Germline V lookup: CDR1 SNHLY, CDR2 FYNNEI. The CDR3 DNA reads as TGTGCCAGCAGTGGACAGGGGAAATCACCCCTCCACTTT. It translates to CASSGQGKSPLHF.

V is TRBV5-1 and J is TRBJ2-5; weak D call: TRBD2 (6 bases). This CDR3 comprises 15 residues. Germline V gene sequence: CDR1 SGHRS, CDR2 YFSETQ. Trimming removed 4 bases at V and 5 bases at J, with 18 bases between. The CDR3 loop reads CASSLLGGGEETQYF. The CDR3 DNA reads as TGCGCCAGCAGCCTGTTGGGGGGAGGCGAGGAGACCCAGTACTTC.

This clone has just one count. The chain employs TRBV5-5 and TRBJ1-2; the D gene is possibly TRBD1 (5 bases). The germline gives CDR1 SGHKS, CDR2 YYEKEE (reference sequence). Trimming removed 0 bases at V and 1 base at J, with 7 bases between. The CDR3 runs to 14 residues. DNA for the CDR3: TGTGCCAGCAGCTTGGAGGGGTTTAACTATGGCTACACCTTC. Translation: CASSLEGFNYGYTF.